The T cell receptor beta chain under discussion was sequenced for a study of blood T cell repertoires in COVID-19. This CDR3 region has 14 residues. Germline CDR1 LNHDA, CDR2 SQIVND (reference sequence). Trimming left V 5 bases short and J 2 bases short, with 10 bases between. Method: immunoSEQ multiplex PCR; TCRdb's copy keeps in-frame clones and lacks some. The profile shows 120,000 to 150,000 clones, 85% of them singletons. This clone was seen a single time. Sequenced input: peripheral blood. This clonotype was obtained from a human donor with acute or convalescent COVID-19. The donor label of this sample is uncertain. The chain combines TRBV19 with TRBJ1-5; tentatively, D is TRBD1 (5 bases). Here the CDR3 reads CASSGGVGNQPQHF. CDR3 DNA sequence: TGTGCCAGTAGTGGGGGGGTTGGCAATCAGCCCCAGCATTTT. The full variable domain, rest sourced from reference TRBV19 and TRBJ1-5, is DGGITQSPKYLFRKEGQNVTLSCEQNLNHDAMYWYRQDPGQGLRLIYYSQIVNDFQKGDIAEGYSVSREKKESFPLTVTSAQKNPTAFYLCASSGGVGNQPQHFGDGTRLSIL.